The text below deals with one T cell receptor beta chain. The target of this receptor is not known. The sample holds no much larger clone one base away, and base qualities are not on file. The sample belongs to a study of metastatic and nonmetastatic thyroid tumors (dated by TCRdb to 2020 to 2021). Background on the whole study: Repertoires were compared across peripheral blood and tumor or nodule tissue samples from malignant and benign thyroid patients. Study-wide conclusions, independent of this receptor: TCR beta diversity was reported as significantly higher in malignant tumors than in benign nodules, in both blood and tumor samples.

From cysteine to phenylalanine, the CDR3 is 14 amino acids long. CDR3 DNA only is kept here, 42 bases in frame from base 1. Here V drops 5 bases and J drops 0 bases, and the junction holds 0 bases not matched to any gene. No treatment had been received by any patient before thyroid surgery. Patient clinical samples collected from about 2012 to 2019 were retrospectively analysed using T-cell receptor beta sequencing. The library was produced with PCR. TCRdb records Illumina HiSeq 4000 as the sequencer. The TCR beta-chain CDR3 region of each patient was profiled by high-throughput sequencing. The study's own analysis went as follows. A classifier to discriminate distant-metastatic papillary thyroid cancer patients was built from CDR3 differences across clinicopathological groups. Repertoire diversity was assessed with the Shannon index, and tumor-blood repertoire similarity with the Morisita-Horn index. TCRdb's own reprocessing of the public reads used fastp at Q25 and MiXCR and kept productive beta chains. These V and J calls are TCRdb output, not the study's own analysis. Present in this sample are 6,500 to 9,000 clones, roughly 37% of which were seen just once. The ten top clones hold roughly 41% of the sample.

The TCR was taken from a female donor with papillary thyroid cancer or a benign thyroid nodule (not recorded which). Some clones in this sample may be carry-over from other donors' samples. Sequenced input: tumor tissue. Here the chain combines TRBV12-3 or TRBV12-4 and TRBJ1-4; TRBD1 matches 7 bases in the middle. The encoded CDR3 is CASSDRATNEKLFF. The sequenced DNA: TGTGCCAGCAGTGACAGGGCAACTAATGAAAAACTGTTTTTT.